This TCR beta chain was captured in a study of beta chain features in type 1 diabetes. Study results and caveats: Patients with Type 1 diabetes showed moderately but significantly shorter TCRB CDR3s in all four CD4+ subsets.

Since all of the isolated RNA was reverse transcribed, expressed TCRB transcripts were what got sequenced. Produced via immunoSEQ multiplex PCR; TCRdb's table is partial and in-frame only. This table holds 640,000 or so clones, 13% found once. About this clone itself: The antigen remains unidentified.

Post-sort purity exceeded 95% for all sorted populations. This CDR3 is built from 13 residues. The germline V gene encodes CDR1 GTSNPN and CDR2 SVGIG (reference sequence). The ends lost 3 bases at V and 5 bases at J; junction bases unmatched: 6. The chain has TRBV30 and TRBJ1-1; the match to TRBD1 covers 7 bases. The clonotype was recovered from a young man with type 1 diabetes. The sample comprised naive CD4+ T cells from blood. In DNA form, the CDR3 reads TGTGCCTGGAGCCAGGGGGGGAGGACTGAAGCTTTCTTT. Translated: CAWSQGGRTEAFF.